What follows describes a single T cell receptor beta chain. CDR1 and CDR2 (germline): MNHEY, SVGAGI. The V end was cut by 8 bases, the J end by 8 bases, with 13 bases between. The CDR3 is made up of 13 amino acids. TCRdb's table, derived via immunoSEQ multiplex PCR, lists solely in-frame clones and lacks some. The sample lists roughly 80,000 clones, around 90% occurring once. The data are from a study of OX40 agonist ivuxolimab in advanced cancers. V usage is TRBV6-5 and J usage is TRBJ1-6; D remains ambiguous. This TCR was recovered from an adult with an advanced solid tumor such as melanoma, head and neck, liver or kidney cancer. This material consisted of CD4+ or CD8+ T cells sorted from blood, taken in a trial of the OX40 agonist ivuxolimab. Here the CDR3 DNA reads TGTGCCAGCGCGCTAAAACGGGATTCACCCCTCCACTTT. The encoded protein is CASALKRDSPLHF.